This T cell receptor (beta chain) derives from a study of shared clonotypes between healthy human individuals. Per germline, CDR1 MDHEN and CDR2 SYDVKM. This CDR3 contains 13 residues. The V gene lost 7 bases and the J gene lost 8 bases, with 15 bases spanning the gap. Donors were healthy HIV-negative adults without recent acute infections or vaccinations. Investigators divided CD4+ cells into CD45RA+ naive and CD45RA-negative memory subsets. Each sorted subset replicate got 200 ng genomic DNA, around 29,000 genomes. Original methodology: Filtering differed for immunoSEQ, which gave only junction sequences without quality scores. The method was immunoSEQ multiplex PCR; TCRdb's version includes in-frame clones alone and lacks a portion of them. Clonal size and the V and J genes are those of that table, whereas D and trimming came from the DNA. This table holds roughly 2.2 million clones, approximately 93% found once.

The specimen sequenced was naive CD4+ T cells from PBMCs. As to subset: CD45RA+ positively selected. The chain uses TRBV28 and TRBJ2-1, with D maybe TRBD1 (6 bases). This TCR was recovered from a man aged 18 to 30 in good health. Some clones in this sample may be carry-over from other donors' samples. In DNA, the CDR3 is TGTGCCAGCACCCGAGGGGGAGAGGATGAGCAGTTCTTC. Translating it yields CASTRGGEDEQFF.